This T cell receptor (beta chain) was documented in a study of CD8 T cells in Susac syndrome. RNA totalling 0.5 to 1 ug underwent reverse transcription with random hexamers. One entry per CDR3 protein, called by TCRdb with MiXCR from the immunoSEQ multiplex PCR reads. Altogether 400,000 or so distinct CDR3 sequences are present, roughly 85% being singletons, with the ten largest covering 0.12%. V dropped 6 bases and J dropped 5 bases, with 13 bases sitting between them. Germline V gene sequence: CDR1 MNHNY, CDR2 SVGAGI (reference sequence). The CDR3 is 13 amino acids. Sequencing input: CD8+ T cells from PBMCs. The chain is built from TRBV6-6 and TRBJ1-2; unclear D gene. The receptor was derived from a human donor with multiple sclerosis. CDR3 nucleotides: TGTGCCAGCAGCTCCGACCCGGGGTATGGCTACACCTTC. It specifies CASSSDPGYGYTF.